These T cell receptor beta chains were read from a single sample in a study of T cell changes during pregnancy in multiple sclerosis. Sequencing was performed with immunoSEQ multiplex PCR; in TCRdb, only in-frame clones are kept and a portion is missing. The sample has about 59,000 clones, around 94% seen once. The starting material was CD8+ T cells from peripheral blood mononuclear cells, obtained after pregnancy. The receptor set was obtained from a female donor with multiple sclerosis, enrolled in a pregnancy study. CDR3s include the opening cysteine and the closing phenylalanine or tryptophan. A D gene is named only where the DNA matches it firmly. Clone size is stated in some rows and not others, as once, few, many or a class when expanded.

abundance: NA
v_gene: TRBV9
j_gene: TRBJ1-2
d_gene: TRBD1
CDR3aa: CASSVVAGGEFGYTF
CDR3nt: TGTGCCAGCAGCGTAGTCGCAGGGGGCGAATTCGGCTACACCTTC

abundance: NA
v_gene: TRBV9
j_gene: TRBJ2-4
d_gene: NA
CDR3aa: CASGSKNIQYF
CDR3nt: TGTGCCAGCGGCTCCAAAAACATTCAGTACTTC

abundance: NA
v_gene: TRBV27
j_gene: TRBJ1-4
d_gene: TRBD1
CDR3aa: CASSPQGGREKLFF
CDR3nt: TGTGCCAGCAGTCCACAGGGGGGACGGGAAAAACTGTTTTTT

abundance: NA
v_gene: TRBV27
j_gene: TRBJ1-3
d_gene: NA
CDR3aa: CFFTVSGNTIYF
CDR3nt: TGTTTTTTTACAGTCTCTGGAAACACCATATATTTT

abundance: NA
v_gene: TRBV7-8
j_gene: TRBJ2-7
d_gene: NA
CDR3aa: CASSLVVGGYAYEQYF
CDR3nt: TGTGCCAGCAGCTTAGTAGTGGGCGGGTATGCCTACGAGCAGTACTTC

abundance: once
v_gene: TRBV4-1
j_gene: TRBJ2-1
d_gene: NA
CDR3aa: CASSQEGGIRPNEQFF
CDR3nt: TGCGCCAGCAGCCAAGAGGGCGGGATTCGACCCAATGAGCAGTTCTTC

abundance: once
v_gene: TRBV6-1
j_gene: TRBJ2-7
d_gene: NA
CDR3aa: CASSERREIPSFKEQYF
CDR3nt: TGTGCCAGCAGTGAAAGGAGGGAAATCCCTTCTTTTAAAGAGCAGTACTTC

abundance: once
v_gene: TRBV7-9
j_gene: TRBJ2-3
d_gene: NA
CDR3aa: CASSPVANTQYF
CDR3nt: TGTGCCAGCAGCCCGGTTGCGAATACGCAGTATTTT

abundance: NA
v_gene: TRBV7-8
j_gene: TRBJ2-1
d_gene: TRBD2
CDR3aa: CASSLVVTSGSSGHNEQFF
CDR3nt: TGTGCCAGCAGCTTAGTGGTGACTAGCGGGAGTTCTGGGCACAATGAGCAGTTCTTC

abundance: NA
v_gene: TRBV29-1
j_gene: TRBJ2-7
d_gene: NA
CDR3aa: CSGSEGHEQYF
CDR3nt: TGCAGCGGAAGTGAGGGTCACGAGCAGTACTTC

abundance: few
v_gene: TRBV2
j_gene: TRBJ1-1
d_gene: TRBD1
CDR3aa: CAATPGTGPEAFF
CDR3nt: TGTGCCGCAACGCCCGGGACAGGGCCTGAAGCTTTCTTT

abundance: NA
v_gene: TRBV9
j_gene: TRBJ2-1
d_gene: TRBD2
CDR3aa: CASSVEAGGPGEQFF
CDR3nt: TGTGCCAGCAGCGTAGAAGCGGGAGGGCCTGGTGAGCAGTTCTTC

abundance: NA
v_gene: TRBV20-1
j_gene: TRBJ2-1
d_gene: NA
CDR3aa: CSALRVSEQFF
CDR3nt: TGCAGTGCTCTTAGAGTTAGTGAGCAGTTCTTC

abundance: NA
v_gene: TRBV5-4
j_gene: TRBJ1-1
d_gene: NA
CDR3aa: CASSSRHYTEAFF
CDR3nt: TGTGCCAGCAGCTCCCGACACTACACTGAAGCTTTCTTT

abundance: NA
v_gene: TRBV11-2
j_gene: TRBJ2-1
d_gene: NA
CDR3aa: CASSKSLGLSSYNEQFF
CDR3nt: TGTGCCAGCAGCAAAAGCCTGGGCCTGAGCTCCTACAATGAGCAGTTCTTC

abundance: NA
v_gene: TRBV5-1
j_gene: TRBJ2-7
d_gene: NA
CDR3aa: CASSLGQGQAYEQYF
CDR3nt: TGCGCCAGCAGCTTAGGGCAGGGCCAGGCGTACGAGCAGTACTTC

abundance: NA
v_gene: TRBV25-1
j_gene: TRBJ1-2
d_gene: NA
CDR3aa: CASGPQGYYGYTF
CDR3nt: TGTGCCAGCGGACCACAGGGTTACTATGGCTACACCTTC

abundance: NA
v_gene: TRBV6-4
j_gene: TRBJ2-3
d_gene: TRBD2
CDR3aa: CASSPTSGTTDTQYF
CDR3nt: TGTGCCAGCAGTCCGACTAGCGGGACAACAGATACGCAGTATTTT

abundance: NA
v_gene: TRBV30
j_gene: TRBJ2-3
d_gene: NA
CDR3aa: CAWRSGAYRVRNSDTQYF
CDR3nt: TGTGCCTGGCGCTCAGGGGCCTACAGGGTCCGAAATTCGGATACGCAGTATTTT

abundance: NA
v_gene: TRBV4-3
j_gene: TRBJ2-1
d_gene: TRBD2
CDR3aa: CASSQDAASGEPYNEQFF
CDR3nt: TGCGCCAGCAGCCAAGATGCGGCTAGCGGGGAACCCTACAATGAGCAGTTCTTC

abundance: NA
v_gene: TRBV13
j_gene: TRBJ2-5
d_gene: TRBD2
CDR3aa: CASLQREFEETQYF
CDR3nt: TGTGCCAGCCTCCAGCGGGAGTTTGAAGAGACCCAGTACTTC

abundance: NA
v_gene: TRBV6-1
j_gene: TRBJ2-1
d_gene: TRBD1
CDR3aa: CASSELLQGAQRLYNEQFF
CDR3nt: TGTGCCAGCAGTGAACTCTTACAGGGGGCCCAGAGACTCTACAATGAGCAGTTCTTC

abundance: NA
v_gene: TRBV10-3
j_gene: TRBJ2-2
d_gene: TRBD2
CDR3aa: CAISDPSTSGRAPGELFF
CDR3nt: TGTGCCATCAGTGACCCCTCGACTAGCGGGAGGGCTCCCGGGGAGCTGTTTTTT

abundance: NA
v_gene: TRBV7-6
j_gene: TRBJ2-1
d_gene: TRBD2
CDR3aa: CASSFLGTSGPGDEQFF
CDR3nt: TGTGCCAGCAGCTTTCTCGGGACTAGCGGGCCAGGGGATGAGCAGTTCTTC

abundance: NA
v_gene: TRBV5-4
j_gene: TRBJ2-5
d_gene: TRBD2
CDR3aa: CASRSGMREETQYF
CDR3nt: TGTGCCAGCAGATCGGGGATGCGGGAGGAGACCCAGTACTTC

abundance: NA
v_gene: TRBV4-2
j_gene: TRBJ2-5
d_gene: TRBD2
CDR3aa: CASSQQLAGVTETQYF
CDR3nt: TGTGCCAGCAGCCAGCAACTAGCGGGAGTCACAGAGACCCAGTACTTC